Shown below are 14 T cell receptor beta chains from a single sample sequenced in a study of T cell repertoires in cytomegalovirus infection. TCRdb redid the calling of the reads with MiXCR, one entry per CDR3 protein. Among a few hundred thousand distinct CDR3 sequences, 15% to 20% were seen once, and the ten largest hold roughly 8.7%. Sequenced material: PBMCs. These receptors came from a human donor in good health (CMV status not recorded). Some clones in this sample may be carry-over from other donors' samples.

This clonotype was found many times. The CDR3 bases are TGTGCCAGCAGTTTTTTGCCACAGGGTACGAACACAGATACGCAGTATTTT. Translating gives CASSFLPQGTNTDTQYF. The rearrangement joins TRBV28 to TRBJ2-3; D possibly corresponds to TRBD1 (6 bases). The germline V gene encodes CDR1 MDHEN and CDR2 SYDVKM. The CDR3 runs to 17 residues. V gave up 3 bases and J gave up 2 bases, with 18 bases separating them.

This clonotype was seen ten or more times. The chain has TRBV6-2 or TRBV6-3 and TRBJ2-7; D is perhaps TRBD1 (5 bases). Germline V gene lookup returns CDR1 MNHEY and CDR2 SVGEGT. The CDR3 is 13 amino acids. V was trimmed by 8 bases and J by 4 bases, leaving 15 bases between them. Here the CDR3 reads CASALQVGYEQYF. DNA for the CDR3: TGTGCCAGCGCCTTACAGGTGGGGTACGAGCAGTACTTC.

This clonotype turned up a few times. The chain employs TRBV20-1 and TRBJ1-2; D might be TRBD1 (6 bases). The V end lost 5 bases, the J end lost 4 bases, and 14 bases lay between the germline ends. This CDR3 is built from 13 residues. Germline V gene lookup returns CDR1 DFQATT and CDR2 SNEGSKA (reference sequence). CDR3 in amino acids: CSAFLGGLYGYTF. The CDR3 bases are TGCAGTGCTTTCCTTGGGGGCCTCTATGGCTACACCTTC.

The chain couples TRBV6-6 to TRBJ2-7, with TRBD2 matching 8 bases. Germline values: CDR1 MNHNY, CDR2 SVGAGI (reference sequence). Germline trimming cut 7 bases from V and 0 bases from J; bases unmatched to any gene: 17. This CDR3 is 18 amino acids long. The CDR3 region has the DNA TGTGCCAGCACCACTTACTCCGGTGGCGGGGGGAGCTCCTACGAGCAGTACTTC. This translates into CASTTYSGGGGSSYEQYF.

The CDR3 loop reads CASSYKGLAGGPGETQYF. CDR3 nucleotide sequence: TGCGCCAGCAGCTACAAGGGACTAGCGGGAGGGCCGGGAGAGACCCAGTACTTC. This sequence joins TRBV10-2 and TRBJ2-5, with 16 bases identical to TRBD2. The length of the CDR3 is 18 residues. The germline CDR1 and CDR2 sequences are WSHSY and SAAADI. Trimming removed 6 bases from V and 4 bases from J; junction bases left unmatched: 11.

This clonotype was detected many times. The chain carries TRBV6-2 or TRBV6-3 and TRBJ2-3; 7 nucleotides align to TRBD1. This CDR3 has 17 amino acids. CDR1 and CDR2 from the germline V gene are MNHEY and SVGEGT. V dropped 4 bases and J dropped 3; count of bases not matched to a gene: 13. This chain's CDR3 is CASSSLPTGSRTDTQYF. CDR3 coding DNA: TGTGCCAGCAGTTCACTGCCGACAGGGTCTCGGACAGATACGCAGTATTTT.

This clonotype was detected ten times or more. The chain carries TRBV7-2 and TRBJ1-2; D may be TRBD1 (6 bases). V lost 0 bases to trimming and J lost 4 bases, with 12 bases between them. The CDR3 length is 15 residues. Germline CDR1 and CDR2: SGHTA and FQGNSA. DNA for the CDR3: TGTGCCAGCAGCTTAGCCGAGGACAGTCGCTATGGCTACACCTTC. It codes for CASSLAEDSRYGYTF. Complete variable domain (other parts from reference TRBV7-2 and TRBJ1-2): GAGVSQSPSNKVTEKGKDVELRCDPISGHTALYWYRQSLGQGLEFLIYFQGNSAPDKSGLPSDRFSAERTGGSVSTLTIQRTQQEDSAVYLCASSLAEDSRYGYTFGSGTRLTVV.

The chain links TRBV6-6 to TRBJ2-1, with 10 bases aligning to TRBD2. The J segment lost 0 bases and the V segment lost 5 bases, leaving 10 bases of the junction unmatched. Germline lookup yields CDR1 MNHNY and CDR2 SVGAGI (reference sequence). CDR3 length: 18 amino acids. CDR3 coding DNA: TGTGCCAGCAGTCTGGGACTAGCGCTACGAAGCTCCTACAATGAGCAGTTCTTC. It yields the protein CASSLGLALRSSYNEQFF.

This clonotype was seen at least ten times. The V call is TRBV7-2, the J call TRBJ2-7; D ambiguous. From germline, CDR1 is SGHTA and CDR2 FQGNSA. V lost 5 bases and J lost 3, with 5 bases in between. The CDR3 extends over 11 amino acids. CDR3 region: CASSVYYEQYF. The CDR3 coding sequence is TGTGCCAGCAGCGTCTACTACGAGCAGTACTTC.

At least ten counts were recorded for this clonotype. The rearrangement uses TRBV12-3 or TRBV12-4 and TRBJ2-2, with D possibly being TRBD2 (6 bases). This CDR3 contains 16 residues. V was pared by 7 bases and J by 0 bases, with 15 bases between. Here the CDR3 reads CASTRRGTANTGELFF. The CDR3 DNA reads TGTGCCAGCACTCGACGAGGGACTGCGAACACCGGGGAGCTGTTTTTT.

This clonotype has a handful of counts. The rearrangement uses TRBV2 and TRBJ2-1, with 14 bases aligning to TRBD2. V was pared by 5 bases and J by 12 bases, with 6 bases of the junction left unmatched. Germline CDR1 SNHLY, CDR2 FYNNEI. The CDR3 is 14 amino acids. In nucleotides, the CDR3 is TGTGCCAGCAGTCGACTAGCGGGGGGGCAGGGGCAGTTCTTC. It codes for CASSRLAGGQGQFF.

This clonotype showed up just a few times. The V and J genes are TRBV10-3 and TRBJ2-7; D is perhaps TRBD2 (5 bases). The CDR3 contains 13 residues. Per germline, CDR1 ENHRY and CDR2 SYGVKD. V shed 2 bases and J shed 4 bases, with 9 bases lying between them. The CDR3 DNA sequence: TGTGCCATCAGTGAGCTCCGGGAATACGAGCAGTACTTC. This translates into CAISELREYEQYF.

This clonotype was counted between two and nine times. The chain combines TRBV7-6 with TRBJ2-1; tentative D call: TRBD1 (5 bases). The V gene's germline CDR1 is SGHVS and CDR2 FNYEAQ. The V end was cut by 2 bases, the J end by 6 bases, with 14 bases between. This CDR3 has 15 amino acids. DNA for the CDR3: TGTGCCAGCAGCTTAAGGGGCTTAGGTGGCAATGAGCAGTTCTTC. It translates to CASSLRGLGGNEQFF.

This clonotype was seen at least ten times. The V call is TRBV19, the J call TRBJ2-7, with 7 positions matching TRBD2. V lost 8 bases to trimming and J lost 2 bases; unmatched junction nucleotides: 9. Germline V lookup: CDR1 LNHDA, CDR2 SQIVND (reference sequence). This CDR3 has 14 residues. The CDR3 DNA follows: TGTGCCAGTTCTCAAAAGCGGGGTACCTACGAGCAGTACTTC. This sequence encodes CASSQKRGTYEQYF.